A single sample gave rise to the 10 T cell receptor beta chains below, sequenced in a study of beta chain features in type 1 diabetes. Expressed TCRB transcripts were sequenced after all isolated RNA was converted to cDNA. Assay: immunoSEQ multiplex PCR; the TCRdb copy retains only in-frame clones and omits some. The table lists 130,000 or so clones, around a tenth of them singletons, with around 0.65% in the top ten. Sequenced input: central memory CD4+ T cells from blood. The receptors stem from a woman aged 40 to 49 in good health.

V gene TRBV2 combines with J gene TRBJ1-6; TRBD1 might be the D (6 bases). The germline V gene has CDR1 SNHLY and CDR2 FYNNEI. The CDR3 consists of 14 residues. With 7 bases removed from V and 10 bases from J, the gap between germline ends came to 17 bases. The CDR3 loop reads CASIPQGRRSPLHF. In DNA form, the CDR3 reads TGTGCCAGCATTCCACAGGGCAGGCGATCACCCCTCCACTTT.

The table lists this clone with a few counts. The V gene is TRBV29-1, the J gene TRBJ1-1; D uncertain. This CDR3 is built from 11 residues. V was shortened by 4 bases and J by 5 bases, with 8 bases between the two germline ends. Germline V lookup: CDR1 SQVTM, CDR2 ANQGSEA. The CDR3 DNA is TGCAGCGTTGTCCCCGGGACTGAAGCTTTCTTT. It codes for CSVVPGTEAFF.

The rearrangement uses TRBV11-2 and TRBJ1-1; D remains ambiguous. This CDR3 is 12 amino acids long. Trimming cost V 4 bases and J 2 bases, with 5 bases left between them. Per the germline V gene, CDR1 is SGHAT and CDR2 is FQNNGV. The CDR3 loop is CASSSVNTEAFF. In nucleotides, the CDR3 is TGTGCCAGCAGCTCTGTAAACACTGAAGCTTTCTTT.

This clone has just a few counts. Written as DNA, the CDR3 is TGTGCCAGCAGTCTGATAGCGGGGGGGCGAGATACGCAGTATTTT. Its translation is CASSLIAGGRDTQYF. J is TRBJ2-3 and V is TRBV2, with 11 bases matching TRBD2. J lost 5 bases, V lost 5 bases, and 6 bases had no gene match. This CDR3 has 15 amino acids. Per the germline V gene, CDR1 is SNHLY and CDR2 is FYNNEI. Full variable domain (missing parts from reference TRBV2 and TRBJ2-3): EPEVTQTPSHQVTQMGQEVILRCVPISNHLYFYWYRQILGQKVEFLVSFYNNEISEKSEIFDDQFSVERPDGSNFTLKIRSTKLEDSAMYFCASSLIAGGRDTQYFGPGTRLTVL.

The chain carries TRBV14 and TRBJ1-5; maybe TRBD1 (6 bases). The ends were cut back, 5 bases at V and 0 bases at J, with 20 bases in the middle. The CDR3 totals 18 residues. Germline CDR1 reads SGHDN; CDR2 reads FVKESK. The CDR3 nucleotides read TGTGCCAGCAGCGTCCGGGACACCCCGCTTTATAGCAATCAGCCCCAGCATTTT. Its translation: CASSVRDTPLYSNQPQHF.

This clone was observed a handful of times. V and J are TRBV11-2 and TRBJ2-5, with 7 bases that match TRBD2. The J call is doubtful: the DNA matches TRBJ2-7 better. The CDR3 totals 14 residues. Germline CDR1 and CDR2: SGHAT and FQNNGV. The CDR3 is CASSLSGRGYEQYF. DNA for the CDR3: TGTGCCAGCAGCTTATCAGGGCGGGGGTACGAGCAGTACTTC.

CDR3 nucleotide sequence: TGTGCCAGCAGCGCCTCCGGGACAGGGGGTACCGGGGAGCTGTTTTTT. Its translation is CASSASGTGGTGELFF. The rearrangement uses TRBV5-4 and TRBJ2-2; TRBD1 matches at 11 bases. Germline V CDR1 and CDR2: SGHNT, YYREEE (reference sequence). V was pared by 4 bases and J by 5 bases, with 7 bases of the junction left unmatched. CDR3 length: 16 residues.

This clone was detected ten times or more. The genes are TRBV4-3 and TRBJ2-7, with a possible D match to TRBD2 (5 bases). CDR1 is LGHNA, CDR2 YSLEER, per germline. Trimming removed 1 base from V and 7 bases from J, with 20 bases in between. The CDR3 is 16 amino acids. This CDR3 is CASSQGPRQDSGEQYF. DNA of the CDR3: TGCGCCAGCAGCCAAGGACCCCGGCAGGACTCGGGTGAGCAGTACTTC.

This clone has more than one count but fewer than ten. The chain combines TRBV5-4 with TRBJ1-6, with 8 bases matching TRBD1. Germline CDR1 reads SGHNT; CDR2 reads YYREEE (reference sequence). The trim removed 4 bases at V and 7 bases at J, leaving 7 bases unmatched. The CDR3 runs to 15 residues. The CDR3 nucleotides are TGTGCCAGCAGCGCCGGACAGGGAGGGAATTCACCCCTCCACTTT. It specifies CASSAGQGGNSPLHF. Looking up the rest from reference TRBV5-4 and TRBJ1-6 gives the full variable domain: ETGVTQSPTHLIKTRGQQVTLRCSSQSGHNTVSWYQQALGQGPQFIFQYYREEENGRGNFPPRFSGLQFPNYSSELNVNALELDDSALYLCASSAGQGGNSPLHFGNGTRLTVT.

This clone was seen more than once but under ten times. The V and J genes are TRBV7-2 and TRBJ2-3; D not resolved. Germline lookup yields CDR1 SGHTA and CDR2 FQGNSA. Trimming pared 1 base from V and 1 base from J, leaving 9 bases between. This CDR3 comprises 15 residues. This CDR3 reads CASSLDTSGTDTQYF. For the CDR3, the DNA is TGTGCCAGCAGCTTAGACACCTCAGGCACAGATACGCAGTATTTT.